This T cell receptor (beta chain) comes out of a study of T cell responses to AZD1222 COVID-19 vaccine. With 2 bases clipped from V and 1 base from J, the junction kept 6 bases outside the gene matches. Germline values: CDR1 SNHLY, CDR2 FYNNEI. This CDR3 has 16 amino acids. The repertoire was sequenced with immunoSEQ multiplex PCR; TCRdb's copy has only in-frame clones and lacks some. Of approximately 130,000 clones listed, 75% to 95% were seen once; the top ten hold 7.2%. The chain is built from TRBV2 and TRBJ1-1; TRBD1 agrees at 8 bases. The source material was peripheral blood, sampled on day 0 of AZD1222 vaccination. This receptor was obtained from an adult in good health. The CDR3 loop is CASSEFGGTGNTEAFF. CDR3 nucleotides: TGTGCCAGCAGTGAATTTGGGGGGACAGGGAACACTGAAGCTTTCTTT.